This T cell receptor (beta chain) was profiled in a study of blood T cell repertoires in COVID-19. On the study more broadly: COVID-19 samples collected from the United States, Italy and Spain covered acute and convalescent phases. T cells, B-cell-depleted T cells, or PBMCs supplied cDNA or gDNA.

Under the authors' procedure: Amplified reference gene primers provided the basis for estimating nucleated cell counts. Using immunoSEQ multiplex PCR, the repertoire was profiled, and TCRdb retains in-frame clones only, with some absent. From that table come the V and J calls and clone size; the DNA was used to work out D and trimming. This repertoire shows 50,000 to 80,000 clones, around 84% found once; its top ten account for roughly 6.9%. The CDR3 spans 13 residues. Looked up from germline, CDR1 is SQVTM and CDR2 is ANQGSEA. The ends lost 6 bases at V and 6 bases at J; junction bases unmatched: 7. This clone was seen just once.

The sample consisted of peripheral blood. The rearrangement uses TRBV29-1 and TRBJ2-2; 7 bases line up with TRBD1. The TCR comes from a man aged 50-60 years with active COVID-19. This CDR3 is CSVRQGGAGELFF. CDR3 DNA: TGCAGCGTCAGACAGGGCGGCGCCGGGGAGCTGTTTTTT.